This T cell receptor (beta chain) was identified during a study of Graves' ophthalmopathy and Graves' hyperthyroidism. Amplification of TCR beta CDR3 regions used RNA transcripts. Following a first-round RT-PCR that used HTBI primers, a second-round multiplex PCR was carried out. TCRdb independently ran MiXCR on the multiplex PCR reads; one entry per CDR3 protein. The sample lists 1 million to 1.3 million distinct CDR3 sequences; about 35% were seen once. Diagnosis was based on clinical symptoms, serum thyroxine, TRAb, thyroid ultrasound and orbital computed tomography. V was trimmed by 4 bases and J by 7 bases, leaving 20 bases between them. Germline CDR1 is SGHRS and CDR2 is YFSETQ. The CDR3 has 15 amino acids. This clonotype was detected once.

The origin of this receptor is an adult man with Graves' hyperthyroidism. The sample was peripheral blood or thyroid tissue (not recorded which). The chain employs TRBV5-1 and TRBJ1-1, with a tentative D call TRBD1 (5 bases). In DNA, the CDR3 is TGCGCCAGCAGCCCAGGACACGGACCAACTAATGAAGCTTTCTTT. This translates into CASSPGHGPTNEAFF.